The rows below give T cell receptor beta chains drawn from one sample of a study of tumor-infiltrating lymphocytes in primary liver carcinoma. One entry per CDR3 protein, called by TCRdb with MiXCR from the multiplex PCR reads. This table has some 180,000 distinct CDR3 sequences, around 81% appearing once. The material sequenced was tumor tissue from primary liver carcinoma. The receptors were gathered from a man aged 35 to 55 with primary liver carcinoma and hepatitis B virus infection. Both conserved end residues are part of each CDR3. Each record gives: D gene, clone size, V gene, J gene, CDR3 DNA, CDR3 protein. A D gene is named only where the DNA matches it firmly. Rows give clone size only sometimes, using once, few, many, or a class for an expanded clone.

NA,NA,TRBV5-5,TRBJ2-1,TGTGCCTGCGCTCGGGGGGGACAGCGGGATGAGCAGTTCTTC,CACARGGQRDEQFF
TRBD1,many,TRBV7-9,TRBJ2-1,TGTGCCTCACTCGGGCAGGGGGCCTACAATGAGCAGTTCTTC,CASLGQGAYNEQFF
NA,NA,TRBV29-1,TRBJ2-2,NA,CSFAGGASGELLF
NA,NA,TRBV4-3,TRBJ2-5,TGCGCCAGCAGCCAAGCGGCTAAGGGGGGGTCTGGTGAGACCCAGTACTTC,CASSQAAKGGSGETQYF
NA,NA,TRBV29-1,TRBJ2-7,TGCAGCGTTGCGAGTGGATGCAGGATGCCCTACGAGCAATACTTC,CSVASGCRMPYEQYF
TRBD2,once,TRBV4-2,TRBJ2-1,TGTGCCAGCAGCCTCCTAGCGGGTAACCAGAATGAGCAGTTCTTC,CASSLLAGNQNEQFF
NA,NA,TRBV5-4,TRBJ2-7,TGTGCCAGCAGCTCTGGGAGAGGCGCGATAGGCGAGCAGTATTTC,CASSSGRGAIGEQYF
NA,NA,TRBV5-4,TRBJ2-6,TGTGCCAGCAGCCCCGGGTCTTTCTTCTCTGAAGCCAACGTCCTGACTTTC,CASSPGSFFSEANVLTF
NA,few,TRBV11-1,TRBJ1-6,TGTGCTAGCAGCCGGACACTGATTTCACCCATCCACTTT,CASSRTLISPIHF
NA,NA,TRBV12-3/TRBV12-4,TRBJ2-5,TGTGTCAGCAATTTAAGTGGAGTGGAGACCCAGTACTTC,CVSNLSGVETQYF
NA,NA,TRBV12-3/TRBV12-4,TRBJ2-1,TGTGCCAGCAGTTTTGACAGAGACAATGAGCACTTCTTC,CASSFDRDNEHFF
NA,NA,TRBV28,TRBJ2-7,TGTGACAGCAGTCTGGATAGTTACTCCTACGAGCAGCACTTC,CDSSLDSYSYEQHF
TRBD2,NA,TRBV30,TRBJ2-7,TGTGCCTGGAATGTAAAACTAGCGAGCTCCTTCGAGCAGTACTTC,CAWNVKLASSFEQYF
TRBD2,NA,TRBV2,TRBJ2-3,TGTGCCATCAGTCGCGCTAGCGGGAGGGCAGGGGGTACGCAGTATTTT,CAISRASGRAGGTQYF
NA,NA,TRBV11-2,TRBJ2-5,TGTCCCAGTAGCCCCGTTGGGCTAGTCACAGAGACCCAGTACTTC,CPSSPVGLVTETQYF
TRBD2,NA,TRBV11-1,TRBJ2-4,TGTGACAGCAGCTCTCCCGGGACTAACGGGACCAAAGACATTCAGTACTTC,CDSSSPGTNGTKDIQYF
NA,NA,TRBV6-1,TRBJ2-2,TGTGCCATTAGTGAAACGCTTCTAGGGGGAGCGAACACCGGGGAGCTTTTTTTT,CAISETLLGGANTGELFF
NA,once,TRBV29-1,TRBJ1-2,TGCAGCGTCCCCAGCGGGGCAGGAAGGTTTTCTGGCTGCACCTTC,CSVPSGAGRFSGCTF
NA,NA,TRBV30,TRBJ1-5,TGTGCCTTGGCCCTCGCGGGGGGCCGCAATCAGCCTCAGCATTTT,CALALAGGRNQPQHF
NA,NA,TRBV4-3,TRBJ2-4,TGCGCCATCAGCCAAGATGGCAGCCTAGCCAATAACATTCAGCACTTC,CAISQDGSLANNIQHF
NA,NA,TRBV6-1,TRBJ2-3,TGTGTCAGCAGTGAAAGGCGGGGACTTCGCACCGATAGGCAGTATTTT,CVSSERRGLRTDRQYF
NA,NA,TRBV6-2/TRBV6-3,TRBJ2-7,TGTGCTGGCAAAAGACTGCAGGAGGGCTACGAGCAGTACTTC,CAGKRLQEGYEQYF
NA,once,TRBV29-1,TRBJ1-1,TGCTACGGTGGACCGGGTTGGGGGATGAACACTGAAGCTTTCTTT,CYGGPGWGMNTEAFF